This TCR beta chain was profiled in a study of cytomegalovirus exposure and HLA in healthy donors. Study findings and constraints: Later work associated 16,951 TCR beta sequences with HLA alleles at 0.05 false discovery rate. Accurate predictions that matched the HLA-A and HLA-B alleles of most subjects were reportedly made from TCR beta sequences.

Concerning this clone itself: The antigen is undetermined.

Both 60 Vbeta primers and 13 Jbeta primers went into the PCR. The protocol was immunoSEQ multiplex PCR, while the TCRdb copy is restricted to in-frame clones and leaves out a portion. The sample lists under 200,000 clones, under 85% occurring once. CDR3 length: 18 amino acids. Germline V gene lookup returns CDR1 SGDLS and CDR2 YYNGEE. J gave up 6 bases and V 0 bases, and 13 bases lay outside the gene matches. The rearrangement uses TRBV9 and TRBJ2-2; TRBD1 matches 8 bases. The receptor was derived from a female donor in good health and CMV-seronegative. Sequencing used PBMCs. The CDR3 DNA follows: TGTGCCAGCAGCGTAGCCCCGGTTGGACAGGGTATCGCCGGGGAGCTGTTTTTT. Translation gives CASSVAPVGQGIAGELFF.